This T cell receptor beta chain originates from a study of CXCR3-negative and CXCR3-positive naive CD8 T cells (dated by TCRdb to between 2019 and 2020). At the level of the whole study: In total, about 135 million TRB reads were obtained, corresponding to roughly 1.5 +/- 0.3 million reads per library. The TRBV-TRBJ cluster analysis covered naive subsets from 5 or 6 donors and memory cells from 3 donors. Data from about 10 donors, pooled across two independent experiments, went into the diversity and physicochemical repertoire analyses. Beyond this particular receptor, the publication reports: TRBV-TRBJ usage was similar between naive CXCR3-negative and CXCR3-positive cells from the same donor, while memory cells showed distinct patterns. Surface CD5, linked to self-reactivity in mice, was comparable between naive subsets; TCR interaction strength was therefore also inferred from TRB CDR3 physicochemical properties. Both naive subsets had comparably high repertoire diversity, while memory CD8+ T cells had much lower repertoire diversity. Because CXCR3 expression was partially decreased after cryopreservation, freshly isolated PBMCs were used for most assays. Compared with CXCR3-negative naive cells, CXCR3-positive naive cells had TRB CDR3s with higher hydrophobicity (lower Kidera factor 4), lower energy, and higher strength and volume indices.

Notes on this clonotype: The target of this receptor is not known.

Instrument on record: NextSeq 550. The Human TCR Profiling Kit (MiLaboratory) was used to make UMI-labeled 5' RACE TRB cDNA libraries. cDNA synthesis used the entire amount of extracted RNA, and PCR amplification then used the entire amount of cDNA produced. Libraries were prepared in parallel with an identical number of PCR cycles. Regarding the original processing steps: About 54,000 +/- 9,700 unique UMI-labeled TRB cDNA molecules per library were extracted with MIGEC and MiXCR, with at least two reads per UMI required. On average, 40,000 +/- 10,000 functional in-frame TRB CDR3 nucleotide clonotypes lacking stop codons were found per library. After downsampling to 5000 UMI-labeled TRB molecules per sample, diversity metrics, including normalized Shannon-Wiener and Chao1, were computed in VDJtools. VDJtools was used to calculate clonotype-size-weighted physicochemical properties of the central five CDR3 residues, namely interaction energy, strength, volume and Kidera factor 4. TCRdb reprocessed the reads; each CDR3 protein sequence makes one entry, and DNA is unavailable. TCRdb, rather than the study authors, made the V and J calls. The table for this sample lists around 140,000 distinct CDR3 sequences. The ten largest clones capture approximately 0.4% of the sample.

Each CD8+ T cell subset was flow-sorted in triplicate, with fewer than 350,000 cells per subset placed directly into RLT lysis buffer. Naive CD8+ T cells were defined stringently as CD45RO-CCR7+CD27+CD95- to exclude memory contaminants. Peripheral blood mononuclear cells were isolated from buffy coats using standard density gradient centrifugation. A FACSAria III was used to flow-sort naive CD8+ T cells into CXCR3-negative and CXCR3-positive populations. Total RNA was extracted from sorted cells using an RNeasy Mini Kit. From its cysteine to its phenylalanine, the CDR3 spans 14 amino acids. The record lacks a DNA sequence. Via the germline V gene (reference sequence), CDR1 is MNHEY and CDR2 SMNVEV.

The sample taken for sequencing was naive CXCR3+ CD8+ T cells from blood. The cell subset or site label, as the study defines it: CD45RO-CCR7+CD27+CD95- naive CD8+ T cells expressing CXCR3 (TNR3+). The V and J genes are TRBV27 and TRBJ2-2; TCRdb indicates TRBD1, and absent DNA this call remains unverified. The receptor comes from a human donor in good health. Some clones in this sample may be carry-over from other donors' samples. The CDR3 protein: CASGGGMNTGELFF.